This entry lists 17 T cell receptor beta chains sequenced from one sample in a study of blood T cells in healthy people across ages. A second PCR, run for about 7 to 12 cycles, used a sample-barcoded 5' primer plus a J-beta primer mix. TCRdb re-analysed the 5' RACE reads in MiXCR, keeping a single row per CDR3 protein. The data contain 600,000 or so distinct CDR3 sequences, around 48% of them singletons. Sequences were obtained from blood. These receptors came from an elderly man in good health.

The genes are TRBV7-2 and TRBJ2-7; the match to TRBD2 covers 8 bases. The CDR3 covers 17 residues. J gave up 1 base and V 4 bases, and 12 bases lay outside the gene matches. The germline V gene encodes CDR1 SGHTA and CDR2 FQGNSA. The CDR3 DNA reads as TGTGCCAGCAGCTCCATGAAAACCGGGACTAGATCCTACGAGCAGTACTTC. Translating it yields CASSSMKTGTRSYEQYF. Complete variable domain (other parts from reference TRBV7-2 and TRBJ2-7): GAGVSQSPSNKVTEKGKDVELRCDPISGHTALYWYRQSLGQGLEFLIYFQGNSAPDKSGLPSDRFSAERTGGSVSTLTIQRTQQEDSAVYLCASSSMKTGTRSYEQYFGPGTRLTVT.

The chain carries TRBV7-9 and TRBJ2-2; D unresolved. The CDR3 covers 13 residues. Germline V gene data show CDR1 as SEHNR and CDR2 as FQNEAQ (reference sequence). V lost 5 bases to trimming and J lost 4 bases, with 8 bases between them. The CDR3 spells CASSPYRTGELFF. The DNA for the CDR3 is TGTGCCAGCAGCCCCTACCGCACCGGGGAGCTGTTTTTT.

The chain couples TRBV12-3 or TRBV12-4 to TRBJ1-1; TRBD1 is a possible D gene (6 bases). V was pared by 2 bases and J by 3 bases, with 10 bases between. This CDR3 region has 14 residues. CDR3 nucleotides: TGTGCCAGCAGTTTATATAAGGGGGACACTGAAGCTTTCTTT. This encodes CASSLYKGDTEAFF.

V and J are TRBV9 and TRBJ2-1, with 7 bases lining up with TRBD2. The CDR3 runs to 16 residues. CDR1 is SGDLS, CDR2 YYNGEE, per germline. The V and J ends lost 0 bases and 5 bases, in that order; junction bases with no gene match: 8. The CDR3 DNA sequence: TGTGCCAGCAGCGTAGCATATCGGGGGGAGAACAATGAGCAGTTCTTC. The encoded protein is CASSVAYRGENNEQFF.

CDR3 residues: CASSQGDSTGELFF. The CDR3 DNA sequence: TGTGCCAGCAGCCAAGGGGACAGCACCGGGGAGCTGTTTTTT. The chain is built from TRBV4-2 and TRBJ2-2; 7 bases are a match to TRBD1. J was trimmed by 4 bases and V by 1 base; bases with no gene match: 0. This CDR3 is 14 amino acids long. Germline-derived CDR1 and CDR2 are LGHNA and YNFKEQ.

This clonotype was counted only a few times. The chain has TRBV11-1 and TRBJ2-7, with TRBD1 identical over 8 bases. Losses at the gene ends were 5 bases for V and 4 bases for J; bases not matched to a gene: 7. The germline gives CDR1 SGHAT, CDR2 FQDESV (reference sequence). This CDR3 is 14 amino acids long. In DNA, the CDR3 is TGTGCCAGCAGCGTCCGGGACAGGTCGTACGAGCAGTACTTC. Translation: CASSVRDRSYEQYF.

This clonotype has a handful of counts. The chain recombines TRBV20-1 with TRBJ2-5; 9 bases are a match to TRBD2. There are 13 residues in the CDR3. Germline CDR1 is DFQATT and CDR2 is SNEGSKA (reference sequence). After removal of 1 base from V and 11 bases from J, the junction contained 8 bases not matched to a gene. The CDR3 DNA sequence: TGCAGTGCTAGAGGGGGCGGGGGGGAGCATCAGTACTTC. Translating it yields CSARGGGGEHQYF.

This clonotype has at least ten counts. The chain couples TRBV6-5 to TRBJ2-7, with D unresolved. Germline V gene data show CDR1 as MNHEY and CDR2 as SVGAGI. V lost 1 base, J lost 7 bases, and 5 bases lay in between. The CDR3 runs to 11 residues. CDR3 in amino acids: CASSYLREQYF. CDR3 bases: TGTGCCAGCAGTTACTTAAGGGAGCAGTACTTC.

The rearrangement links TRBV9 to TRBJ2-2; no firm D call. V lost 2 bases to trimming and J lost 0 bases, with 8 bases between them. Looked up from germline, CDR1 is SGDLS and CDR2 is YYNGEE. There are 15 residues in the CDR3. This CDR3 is CASSVDQANTGELFF. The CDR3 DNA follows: TGTGCCAGCAGCGTGGACCAAGCGAACACCGGGGAGCTGTTTTTT.

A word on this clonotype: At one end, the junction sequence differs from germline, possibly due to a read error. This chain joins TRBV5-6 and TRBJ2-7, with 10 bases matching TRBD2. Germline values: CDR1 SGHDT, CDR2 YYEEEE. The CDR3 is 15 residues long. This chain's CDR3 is CASSLRTSGVYEQSF. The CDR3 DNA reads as TGTGCCAGCAGCTTGCGGACTAGCGGAGTCTACGAGCAGTCCTTC.

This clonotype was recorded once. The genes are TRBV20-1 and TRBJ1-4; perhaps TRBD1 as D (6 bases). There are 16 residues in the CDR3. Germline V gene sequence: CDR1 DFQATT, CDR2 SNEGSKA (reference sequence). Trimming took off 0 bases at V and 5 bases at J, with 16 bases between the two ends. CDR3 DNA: TGCAGTGCTAGAGACCGGAGGGGGGGCGCGAATGAAAAACTGTTTTTT. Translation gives CSARDRRGGANEKLFF.

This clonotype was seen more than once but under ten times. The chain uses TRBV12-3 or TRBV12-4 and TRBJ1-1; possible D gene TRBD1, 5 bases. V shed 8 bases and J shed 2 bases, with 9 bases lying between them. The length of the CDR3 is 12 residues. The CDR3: CASRRDNTEAFF. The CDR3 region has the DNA TGTGCCAGCCGGCGGGACAACACTGAAGCTTTCTTT.

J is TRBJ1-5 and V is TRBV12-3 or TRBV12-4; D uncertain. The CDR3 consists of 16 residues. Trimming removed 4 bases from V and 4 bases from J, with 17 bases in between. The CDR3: CASSSGRVLPNQPQHF. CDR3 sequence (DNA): TGTGCCAGCAGTTCGGGCCGTGTACTCCCAAATCAGCCCCAGCATTTT.

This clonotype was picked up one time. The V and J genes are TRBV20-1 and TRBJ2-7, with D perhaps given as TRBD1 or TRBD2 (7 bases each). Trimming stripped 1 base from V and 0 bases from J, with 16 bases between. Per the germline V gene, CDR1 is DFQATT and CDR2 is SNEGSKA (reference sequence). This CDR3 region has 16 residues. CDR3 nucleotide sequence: TGCAGTGCTAGAGCCAGGGGGGGGAAGGGCTCCTACGAGCAGTACTTC. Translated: CSARARGGKGSYEQYF.

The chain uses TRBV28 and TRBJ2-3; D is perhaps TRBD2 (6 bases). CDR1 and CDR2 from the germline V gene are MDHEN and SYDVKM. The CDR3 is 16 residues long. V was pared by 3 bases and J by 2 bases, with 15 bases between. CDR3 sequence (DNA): TGTGCCAGCAGTTTGAGTAGGCGGGATAACACAGATACGCAGTATTTT. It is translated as CASSLSRRDNTDTQYF.

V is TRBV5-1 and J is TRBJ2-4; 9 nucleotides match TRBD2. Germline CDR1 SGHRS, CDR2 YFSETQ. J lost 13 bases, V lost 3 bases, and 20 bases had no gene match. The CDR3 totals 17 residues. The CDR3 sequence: CASSSGAGGGIYSEQYF. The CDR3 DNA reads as TGCGCCAGCAGCTCTGGAGCGGGGGGCGGGATCTACAGTGAGCAGTACTTC.

This CDR3 is CASSDGVENEQFF. The CDR3 region has the DNA TGTGCCAGCAGTGACGGAGTAGAGAATGAGCAGTTCTTC. The chain is built from TRBV6-4 and TRBJ2-1, with D unclear. CDR3 length equals 13 residues. Germline V lookup: CDR1 MRHNA, CDR2 SNTAGT. Trimming removed 2 bases from V and 7 bases from J, with 9 bases in between.